The clone carrying this T cell receptor beta chain was found a few times. Its antigen is unidentified. This sample is part of a study of identical twins. Overall study results and limits: The more abundant beta clonotypes in cord blood had fewer insertions, and memory repertoires did not show this. The models systematically underestimated how much out-of-frame TCR alpha was shared in monozygotic twins.

Template switching added a universal primer site, and cDNA bore unique molecular identifiers. TCRdb fed the 5' RACE reads into MiXCR, producing one record per CDR3 protein. The sample has 750,000 to 950,000 distinct CDR3 sequences; 9% to 15% are singletons. This CDR3 has 18 residues. With 1 base clipped from V and 3 bases from J, the junction kept 10 bases outside the gene matches. Germline assignment: CDR1 LGHDT and CDR2 YNNKEL (reference sequence). This sample also belongs to another study, concerning yellow fever vaccine responses in identical twins.

Sequencing used PBMCs. V is TRBV3-1 and J is TRBJ2-1; 9 nucleotides agree with TRBD1. This receptor was identified in a woman aged 18-29 years in good health. CDR3 region: CASSQATWRTGVYNEQFF. DNA for the CDR3: TGTGCCAGCAGCCAAGCCACATGGCGGACAGGGGTCTACAATGAGCAGTTCTTC.